These 23 T cell receptor beta chains came from one sample sequenced in a study of T cell repertoires in cytomegalovirus infection. Each CDR3 protein is one row after TCRdb ran MiXCR on the reads. The table has approximately 750,000 distinct CDR3 sequences, roughly 36% seen once; the top ten hold under 3.5%. The sample was PBMCs. The receptors shown here come from a human donor in good health (CMV status not recorded). Some clones in this sample may be carry-over from other donors' samples.

This clonotype has just a few counts. This chain uses TRBV7-8 with TRBJ2-7; the match to TRBD2 covers 13 bases. V lost 5 bases to trimming and J lost 6 bases; unmatched junction nucleotides: 22. Germline V CDR1 and CDR2: SGHVS, FQNEAQ. The CDR3 spans 20 residues. In DNA form, the CDR3 reads TGTGCCAGCAGCCGAACTAGCGGGACTAGCGGGATTTTTGGCAGTCTCGAGCAGTACTTC. Translating gives CASSRTSGTSGIFGSLEQYF.

V usage is TRBV28 and J usage is TRBJ1-5, with 9 bases matching TRBD1. The length of the CDR3 is 14 residues. V gave up 8 bases and J gave up 6 bases; unmatched junction bases: 8. Germline V gene data show CDR1 as MDHEN and CDR2 as SYDVKM. The CDR3 loop reads CASRGQGFGQPQHF. CDR3 DNA: TGTGCCAGCCGCGGACAGGGGTTTGGTCAGCCCCAGCATTTT.

This clonotype turned up a few times. The chain links TRBV7-8 to TRBJ1-4; D uncertain. The CDR3 sequence is 14 residues long. V lost 5 bases to trimming and J lost 7 bases, with 14 bases between them. In germline, CDR1 is SGHVS, CDR2 FQNEAQ. CDR3 DNA: TGTGCCAGCAGCCCCTTCGAGGACGGTGAAAAACTGTTTTTT. It codes for CASSPFEDGEKLFF.

The chain has TRBV2 and TRBJ1-5; D call uncertain. The V gene lost 7 bases and the J gene lost 0 bases, with 7 bases spanning the gap. The CDR3 sequence is 13 residues long. CDR1 SNHLY and CDR2 FYNNEI come from the germline V gene. The CDR3 loop is CASKGDSNQPQHF. The DNA for the CDR3 is TGTGCCAGCAAGGGCGATAGCAATCAGCCCCAGCATTTT.

A few counts support this clonotype. This chain joins TRBV10-3 and TRBJ2-1; 7 bases fit TRBD1. The V gene's germline CDR1 is ENHRY and CDR2 SYGVKD. This CDR3 contains 13 residues. Trimming took 4 bases from V and 7 from J; bases not matched to a gene: 4. As DNA, the CDR3 is TGTGCCATCAGTGGGACAGGAAAAAATGAGCAGTTCTTC. Residues: CAISGTGKNEQFF.

This clonotype has only a few counts. The V call is TRBV5-5, the J call TRBJ1-4, with D maybe TRBD1 (5 bases). The CDR3 has 13 amino acids. V dropped 4 bases and J dropped 7 bases, with 11 bases sitting between them. CDR1 and CDR2 (germline): SGHKS, YYEKEE (reference sequence). In DNA, the CDR3 is TGTGCCAGCAGCCCCGGACATGCTGAAAAACTGTTTTTT. It is translated as CASSPGHAEKLFF.

The sample holds a few counts of this clonotype. The chain couples TRBV28 to TRBJ1-1, with 9 bases lining up with TRBD1. The ends lost 3 bases at V and 3 bases at J; junction bases unmatched: 17. From germline, CDR1 is MDHEN and CDR2 SYDVKM. The CDR3 loop spans 19 amino acids. Here the CDR3 reads CASSFGVLGTGNRDTEAFF. The CDR3 DNA is TGTGCCAGCAGTTTTGGGGTGCTTGGGACAGGGAATCGGGACACTGAAGCTTTCTTT.

This clonotype has just a few counts. The genes are TRBV20-1 and TRBJ2-7; D remains unclear. The CDR3 spans 14 residues. Germline V gene sequence: CDR1 DFQATT, CDR2 SNEGSKA (reference sequence). V was clipped by 3 bases and J by 0 bases, with 12 bases between them. For the CDR3, the DNA is TGCAGTGCTAGTGGGTACTCCTACTCCTACGAGCAGTACTTC. Translation gives CSASGYSYSYEQYF.

There are a few counts of this clonotype. A read error may account for a junction end that differs from germline. This chain links TRBV4-1 with TRBJ2-5, with D tentatively TRBD1 (5 bases). This CDR3 has 16 amino acids. Germline-derived CDR1 and CDR2 are MGHRA and YSYEKL. Written as DNA, the CDR3 is TGTGCCAGCAGCCTTGGACAATCACTCCTCCAAGAGACCCAGTACTTC. Its translation is CASSLGQSLLQETQYF.

The DNA for the CDR3 is TGTGCCAGCAGCTTTCTGATCGGGGAGCTGTTTTTT. Translating it yields CASSFLIGELFF. The chain links TRBV5-6 to TRBJ2-2; no definite D call. Germline loops: CDR1 SGHDT, CDR2 YYEEEE. The CDR3 runs 12 residues. V lost 2 bases and J lost 7, with 6 bases in between.

This clonotype has just a few counts. The chain joins TRBV7-2 to TRBJ1-2, with a possible D match to TRBD1 (5 bases). V lost 0 bases to trimming and J lost 8 bases, with 19 bases between them. The CDR3 is made up of 16 amino acids. The germline V gene encodes CDR1 SGHTA and CDR2 FQGNSA. The CDR3 protein is CASSLARGIASRGYTF. The CDR3 DNA reads as TGTGCCAGCAGCTTAGCCCGGGGGATAGCTTCGAGAGGCTACACCTTC.

The J gene is TRBJ2-7, the V gene TRBV28; 8 positions agree with TRBD1. J lost 5 bases, V lost 6 bases, and 6 bases had no gene match. Germline V lookup: CDR1 MDHEN, CDR2 SYDVKM. The CDR3 has 13 amino acids. The CDR3 reads CASSYTGGHEQYF. The DNA of the CDR3 is TGTGCCAGCAGCTATACAGGGGGGCACGAGCAGTACTTC.

A remark on this clonotype: A clone one base away is much larger, so this may be a read error. The chain links TRBV7-8 to TRBJ1-6; D remains ambiguous. Germline lookup yields CDR1 SGHVS and CDR2 FQNEAQ. The CDR3 contains 12 residues. CDR3 residues: CASSPDGSPLQF. CDR3 nucleotides: TGTGCCAGCAGTCCAGATGGGTCACCCCTCCAATTT.

V usage is TRBV7-9 and J usage is TRBJ2-4; no clear D gene. CDR1 SEHNR and CDR2 FQNEAQ come from the germline V gene (reference sequence). The CDR3 is 13 amino acids. V was trimmed by 3 bases and J by 7 bases, leaving 10 bases between them. The CDR3 DNA reads TGTGCCAGCAGCTTTGGGTATCTGAACATTCAGTACTTC. Its translation: CASSFGYLNIQYF. Complete variable domain (other parts from reference TRBV7-9 and TRBJ2-4): DTGVSQNPRHKITKRGQNVTFRCDPISEHNRLYWYRQTLGQGPEFLTYFQNEAQLEKSRLLSDRFSAERPKGSFSTLEIQRTEQGDSAMYLCASSFGYLNIQYFGAGTRLSVL.

A remark on this clonotype: Being one base from a much bigger clone, this may be a read error. Without the conserved terminal phenylalanine or tryptophan, this CDR3 likely stems from a read error. The rearrangement uses TRBV7-2 and TRBJ2-7; D gene unclear. The CDR3 runs to 14 residues. Germline CDR1 is SGHTA and CDR2 is FQGNSA. V lost 3 bases, J lost 4 bases, and 13 bases lay in between. CDR3: CASSFEAGRYEQYY. The DNA for the CDR3 is TGTGCCAGCAGCTTCGAAGCCGGCCGTTACGAGCAGTACTAC.

This clonotype was seen only a few times. The chain is built from TRBV29-1 and TRBJ2-7, with D perhaps given as TRBD1 or TRBD2 (6 bases each). Trimming shortened V by 7 bases and J by 2 bases, and 12 bases separated the two germline ends. CDR3 size: 12 residues. Germline V gene data show CDR1 as SQVTM and CDR2 as ANQGSEA. CDR3 DNA: TGCAGCGCGGGGGCCAGCGCCTACGAGCAGTACTTC. Translation gives CSAGASAYEQYF.

CDR3 amino acids: CASSHTSGAYNEQFF. CDR3 bases: TGTGCCAGCAGCCACACGAGCGGTGCCTACAATGAGCAGTTCTTC. The V gene is TRBV4-2, the J gene TRBJ2-1, with D tentatively TRBD2 (5 bases). The CDR3 length is 15 residues. V lost 3 bases to trimming and J lost 2 bases, with 11 bases between them. In germline, CDR1 is LGHNA, CDR2 YNFKEQ.

In its sample, this clonotype was seen a few times. The V gene is TRBV9, the J gene TRBJ1-1; 8 bases align to TRBD1. The CDR3 spans 15 residues. CDR1 is SGDLS, CDR2 YYNGEE, per germline. V lost 0 bases, J lost 7 bases, and 8 bases stayed unmatched. Here the CDR3 reads CASSVGDRRSGEAFF. Written as DNA, the CDR3 is TGTGCCAGCAGCGTAGGGGACAGGCGGTCGGGTGAAGCTTTCTTT.

This clonotype appeared a few times. Here the CDR3 reads CASSIRQSYEQYF. The CDR3 nucleotides read TGTGCCAGTAGTATAAGACAGTCCTACGAGCAGTACTTC. V and J are TRBV19 and TRBJ2-7; possible D gene TRBD1, 5 bases. The CDR3 runs to 13 residues. Germline V gives CDR1 LNHDA, CDR2 SQIVND (reference sequence). Trimming stripped 2 bases from V and 1 base from J, with 6 bases between.

This clonotype was observed at least ten times. The V and J genes are TRBV7-2 and TRBJ2-7; 8 bases align to TRBD1. Trimming took 3 bases from V and 5 from J; bases not matched to a gene: 9. The CDR3 consists of 15 residues. Germline CDR1 reads SGHTA; CDR2 reads FQGNSA. The CDR3 sequence: CASSFSDRARHEQYF. The CDR3 DNA reads TGTGCCAGCAGCTTTTCGGACAGGGCCCGCCACGAGCAGTACTTC.

This clonotype turned up a few times. This sequence joins TRBV5-4 and TRBJ2-3; D is unclear. This CDR3 has 12 residues. Trimming left V 3 bases short and J 4 bases short, with 6 bases between. Germline CDR1 SGHNT, CDR2 YYREEE (reference sequence). The CDR3 here is CASSSWSDTQYF. The CDR3 DNA reads TGTGCCAGCAGCTCGTGGTCAGATACGCAGTATTTT.

This clonotype was observed at least ten times. The chain employs TRBV11-2 and TRBJ1-4, with D perhaps TRBD1 (6 bases). V was shortened by 2 bases and J by 5 bases, with 12 bases between the two germline ends. The CDR3 runs 15 residues. Per the germline V gene, CDR1 is SGHAT and CDR2 is FQNNGV. The CDR3 nucleotides read TGTGCCAGCAGCTTACAAGGGACAAGGAATGAAAAACTGTTTTTT. Translation: CASSLQGTRNEKLFF.

About this clonotype itself: At one end the junction does not follow the germline gene, possibly because of a read error. The chain couples TRBV20-1 to TRBJ1-1, with D possibly being TRBD1 (5 bases). Germline CDR1 is DFQATT and CDR2 is SNEGSKA (reference sequence). There are 16 residues in the CDR3. The CDR3 here is CSARAGTKGPNSEAFF. In nucleotides, the CDR3 is TGCAGTGCGCGCGCAGGGACCAAGGGTCCGAACTCTGAAGCTTTCTTT.